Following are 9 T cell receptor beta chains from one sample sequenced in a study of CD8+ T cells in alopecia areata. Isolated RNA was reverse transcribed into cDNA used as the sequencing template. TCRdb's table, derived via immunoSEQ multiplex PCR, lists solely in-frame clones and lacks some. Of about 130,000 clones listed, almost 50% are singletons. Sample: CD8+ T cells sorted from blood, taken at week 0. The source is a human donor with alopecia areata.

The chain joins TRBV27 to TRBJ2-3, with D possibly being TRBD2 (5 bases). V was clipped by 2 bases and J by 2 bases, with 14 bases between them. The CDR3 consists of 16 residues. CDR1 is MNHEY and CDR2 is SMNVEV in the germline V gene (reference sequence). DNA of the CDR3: TGTGCCAGCAGTTTAATCTGGGGAGAATACACAGATACGCAGTATTTT. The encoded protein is CASSLIWGEYTDTQYF.

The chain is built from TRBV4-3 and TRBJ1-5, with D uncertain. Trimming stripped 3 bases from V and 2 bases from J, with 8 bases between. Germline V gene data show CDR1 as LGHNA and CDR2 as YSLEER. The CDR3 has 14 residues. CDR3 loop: CASSHDVGNQPQHF. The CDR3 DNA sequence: TGCGCCAGCAGCCATGATGTAGGCAATCAGCCCCAGCATTTT.

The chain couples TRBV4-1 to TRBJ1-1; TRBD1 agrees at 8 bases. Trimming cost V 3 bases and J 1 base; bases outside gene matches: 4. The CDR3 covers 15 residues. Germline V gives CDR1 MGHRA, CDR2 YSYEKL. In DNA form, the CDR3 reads TGCGCCAGCAGCCACCCAGGGGGCAAGAACACTGAAGCTTTCTTT. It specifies CASSHPGGKNTEAFF.

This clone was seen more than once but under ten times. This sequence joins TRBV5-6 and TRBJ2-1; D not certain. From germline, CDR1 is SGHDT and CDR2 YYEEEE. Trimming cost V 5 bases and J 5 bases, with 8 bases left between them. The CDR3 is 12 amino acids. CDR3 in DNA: TGTGCCAGCAGAAATGAAAACAATGAGCAGTTCTTC. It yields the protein CASRNENNEQFF. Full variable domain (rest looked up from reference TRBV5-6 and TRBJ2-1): DAGVTQSPTHLIKTRGQQVTLRCSPKSGHDTVSWYQQALGQGPQFIFQYYEEEERQRGNFPDRFSGHQFPNYSSELNVNALLLGDSALYLCASRNENNEQFFGPGTRLTVL.

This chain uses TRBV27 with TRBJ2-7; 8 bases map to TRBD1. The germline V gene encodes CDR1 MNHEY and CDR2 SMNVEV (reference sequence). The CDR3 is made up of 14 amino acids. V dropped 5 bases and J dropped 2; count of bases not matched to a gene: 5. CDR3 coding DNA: TGTGCCAGCAGTCCAGGACAGGGACCCTACGAGCAGTACTTC. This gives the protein CASSPGQGPYEQYF.

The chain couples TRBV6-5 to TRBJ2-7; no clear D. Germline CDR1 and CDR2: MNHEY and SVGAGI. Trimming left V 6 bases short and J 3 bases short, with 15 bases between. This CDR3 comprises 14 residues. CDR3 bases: TGTGCCAGCAGCGCTGCGGATGGGTACTACGAGCAGTACTTC. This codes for CASSAADGYYEQYF.

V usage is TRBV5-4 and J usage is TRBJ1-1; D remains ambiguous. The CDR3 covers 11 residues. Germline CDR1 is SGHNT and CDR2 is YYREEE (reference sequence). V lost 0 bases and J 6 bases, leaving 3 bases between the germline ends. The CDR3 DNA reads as TGTGCCAGCAGCTTGGCCGCTGAAGCTTTCTTT. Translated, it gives CASSLAAEAFF.

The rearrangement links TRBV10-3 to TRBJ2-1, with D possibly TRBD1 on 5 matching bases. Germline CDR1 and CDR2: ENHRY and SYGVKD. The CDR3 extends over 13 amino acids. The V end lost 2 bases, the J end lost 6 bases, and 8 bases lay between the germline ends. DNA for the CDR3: TGTGCCATCAGTGAGATGGGGCTCAATGAGCAGTTCTTC. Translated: CAISEMGLNEQFF.

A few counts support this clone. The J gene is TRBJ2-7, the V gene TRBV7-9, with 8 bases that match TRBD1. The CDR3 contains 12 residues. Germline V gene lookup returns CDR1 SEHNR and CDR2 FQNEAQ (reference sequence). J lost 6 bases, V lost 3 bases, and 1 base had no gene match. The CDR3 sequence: CASSFTGGEQYF. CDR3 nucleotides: TGTGCCAGCAGCTTCACAGGGGGCGAGCAGTACTTC.